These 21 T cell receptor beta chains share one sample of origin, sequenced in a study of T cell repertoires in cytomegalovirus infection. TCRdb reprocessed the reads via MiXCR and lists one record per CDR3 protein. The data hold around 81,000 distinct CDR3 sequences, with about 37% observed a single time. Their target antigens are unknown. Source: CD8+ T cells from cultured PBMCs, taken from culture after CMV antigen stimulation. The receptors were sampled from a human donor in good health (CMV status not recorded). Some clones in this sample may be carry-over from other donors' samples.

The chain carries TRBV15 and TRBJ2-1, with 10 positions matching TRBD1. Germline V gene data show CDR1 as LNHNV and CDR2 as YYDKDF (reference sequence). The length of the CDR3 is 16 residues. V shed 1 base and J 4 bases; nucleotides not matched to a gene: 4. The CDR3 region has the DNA TGTGCCACCAGCAGAGCTCCGGGACAGGGGTACAATGAGCAGTTCTTC. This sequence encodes CATSRAPGQGYNEQFF.

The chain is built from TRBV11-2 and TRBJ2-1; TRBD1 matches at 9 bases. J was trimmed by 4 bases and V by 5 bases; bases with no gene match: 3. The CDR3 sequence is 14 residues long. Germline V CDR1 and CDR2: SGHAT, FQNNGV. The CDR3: CASSPGQGYNEQFF. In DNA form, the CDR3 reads TGTGCCAGCAGCCCGGGACAGGGATACAATGAGCAGTTCTTC.

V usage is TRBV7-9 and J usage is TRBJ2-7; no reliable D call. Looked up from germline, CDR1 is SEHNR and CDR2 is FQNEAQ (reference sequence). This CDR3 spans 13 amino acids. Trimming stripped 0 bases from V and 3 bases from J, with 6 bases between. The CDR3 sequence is CASSLAQLYEQYF. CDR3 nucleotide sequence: TGTGCCAGCAGCTTAGCACAGCTCTACGAGCAGTACTTC.

The CDR3 loop is CATRGGETQYF. Here the CDR3 DNA reads TGTGCCACCAGAGGGGGAGAGACCCAGTACTTC. This chain connects TRBV2 to TRBJ2-5; perhaps TRBD1 as D (6 bases). CDR3 length: 11 residues. V was clipped by 10 bases and J by 4 bases, with 10 bases between them. From germline, CDR1 is SNHLY and CDR2 FYNNEI.

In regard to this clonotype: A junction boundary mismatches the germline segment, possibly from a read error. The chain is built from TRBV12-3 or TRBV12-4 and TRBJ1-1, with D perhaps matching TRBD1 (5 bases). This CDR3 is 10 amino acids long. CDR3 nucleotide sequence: TGTGCCAGCAGTTCGACAGTACTTCGATTT. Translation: CASSSTVLRF.

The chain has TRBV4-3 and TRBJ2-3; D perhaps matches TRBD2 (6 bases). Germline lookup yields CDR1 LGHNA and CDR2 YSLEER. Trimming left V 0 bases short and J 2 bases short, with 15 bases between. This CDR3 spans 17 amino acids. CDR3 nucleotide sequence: TGCGCCAGCAGCCAAGATCCTCTAGCGACATACACAGATACGCAGTATTTT. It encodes CASSQDPLATYTDTQYF.

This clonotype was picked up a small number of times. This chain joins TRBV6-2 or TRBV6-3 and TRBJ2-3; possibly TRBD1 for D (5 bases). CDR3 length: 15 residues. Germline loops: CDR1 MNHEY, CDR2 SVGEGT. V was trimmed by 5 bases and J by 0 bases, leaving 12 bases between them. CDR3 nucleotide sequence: TGTGCCAGCAGTATAATCAGGACAAGCACAGATACGCAGTATTTT. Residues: CASSIIRTSTDTQYF.

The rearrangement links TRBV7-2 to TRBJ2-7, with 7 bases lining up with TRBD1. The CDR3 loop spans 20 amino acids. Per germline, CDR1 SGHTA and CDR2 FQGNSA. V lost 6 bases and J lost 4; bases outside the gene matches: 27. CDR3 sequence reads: CASSHPTQNRGLHFEYEQYF. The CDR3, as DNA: TGTGCCAGCAGTCACCCTACCCAAAACAGGGGCCTCCACTTCGAATACGAGCAGTACTTC.

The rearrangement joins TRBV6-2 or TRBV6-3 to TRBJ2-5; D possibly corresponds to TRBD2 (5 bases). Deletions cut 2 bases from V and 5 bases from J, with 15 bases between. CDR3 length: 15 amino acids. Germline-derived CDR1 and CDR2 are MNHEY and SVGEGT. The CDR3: CASSYELGPGETQYF. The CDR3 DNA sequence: TGTGCCAGCAGTTACGAACTAGGGCCCGGGGAGACCCAGTACTTC.

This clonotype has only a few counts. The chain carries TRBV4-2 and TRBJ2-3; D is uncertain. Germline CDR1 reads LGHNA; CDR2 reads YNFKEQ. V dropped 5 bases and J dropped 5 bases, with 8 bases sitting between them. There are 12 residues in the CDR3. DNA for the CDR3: TGTGCCAGCAGCAAAGGTGGAGATACGCAGTATTTT. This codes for CASSKGGDTQYF.

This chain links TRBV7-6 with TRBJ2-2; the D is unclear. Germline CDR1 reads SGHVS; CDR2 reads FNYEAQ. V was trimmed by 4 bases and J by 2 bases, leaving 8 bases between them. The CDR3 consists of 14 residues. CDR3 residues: CASSSGRNTGELFF. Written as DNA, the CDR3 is TGTGCCAGCAGCTCGGGCCGCAACACCGGGGAGCTGTTTTTT.

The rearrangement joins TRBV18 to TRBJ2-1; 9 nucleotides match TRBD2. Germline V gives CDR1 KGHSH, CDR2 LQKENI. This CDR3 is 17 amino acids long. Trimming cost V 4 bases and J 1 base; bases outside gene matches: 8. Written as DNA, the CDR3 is TGTGCCAGCTCACTTGCCGGGACTAGCCGTTCCTACAATGAGCAGTTCTTC. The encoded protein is CASSLAGTSRSYNEQFF. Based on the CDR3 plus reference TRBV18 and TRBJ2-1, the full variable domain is NAGVMQNPRHLVRRRGQEARLRCSPMKGHSHVYWYRQLPEEGLKFMVYLQKENIIDESGMPKERFSAEFPKEGPSILRIQQVVRGDSAAYFCASSLAGTSRSYNEQFFGPGTRLTVL.

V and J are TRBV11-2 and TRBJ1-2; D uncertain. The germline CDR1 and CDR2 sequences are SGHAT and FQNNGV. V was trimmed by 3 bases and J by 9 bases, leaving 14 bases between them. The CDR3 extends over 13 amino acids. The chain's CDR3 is CASSFRDPFSYTF. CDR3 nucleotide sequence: TGTGCCAGCAGCTTCCGAGACCCATTCAGCTACACCTTC.

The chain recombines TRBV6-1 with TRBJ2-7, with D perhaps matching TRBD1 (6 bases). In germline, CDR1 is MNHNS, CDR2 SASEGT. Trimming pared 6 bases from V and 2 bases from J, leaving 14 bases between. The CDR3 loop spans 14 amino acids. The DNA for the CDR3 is TGTGCCAGCAGCCCCGGACAGTCCCCCTACGAGCAGTACTTC. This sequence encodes CASSPGQSPYEQYF.

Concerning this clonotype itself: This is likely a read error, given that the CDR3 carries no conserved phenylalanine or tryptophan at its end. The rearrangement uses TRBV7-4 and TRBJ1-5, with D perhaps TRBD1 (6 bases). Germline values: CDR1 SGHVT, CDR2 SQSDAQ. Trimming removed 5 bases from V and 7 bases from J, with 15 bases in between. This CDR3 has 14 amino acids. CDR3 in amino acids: CASSETGSGQPQHL. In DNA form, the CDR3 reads TGTGCCAGCAGCGAAACAGGGTCGGGACAGCCCCAGCATCTT.

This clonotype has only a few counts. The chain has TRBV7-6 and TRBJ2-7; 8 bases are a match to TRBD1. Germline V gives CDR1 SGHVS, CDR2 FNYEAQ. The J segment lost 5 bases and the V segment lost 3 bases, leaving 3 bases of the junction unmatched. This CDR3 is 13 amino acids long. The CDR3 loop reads CASSLDRAHEQYF. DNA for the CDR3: TGTGCCAGCAGCTTGGACAGGGCCCACGAGCAGTACTTC.

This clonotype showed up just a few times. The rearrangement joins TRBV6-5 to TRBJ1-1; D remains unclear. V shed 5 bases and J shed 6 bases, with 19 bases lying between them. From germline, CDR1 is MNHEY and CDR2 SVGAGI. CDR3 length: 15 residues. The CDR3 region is CASSLNSEGSAEAFF. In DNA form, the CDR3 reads TGTGCCAGCAGTCTCAACTCCGAGGGCAGCGCTGAAGCTTTCTTT.

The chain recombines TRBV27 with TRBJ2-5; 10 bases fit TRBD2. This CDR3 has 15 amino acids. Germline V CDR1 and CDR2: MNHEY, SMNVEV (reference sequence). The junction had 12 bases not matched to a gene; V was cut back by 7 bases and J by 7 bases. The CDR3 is CASNISGGLSGTQYF. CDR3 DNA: TGTGCCAGCAACATTAGCGGGGGGCTGTCCGGGACCCAGTACTTC.

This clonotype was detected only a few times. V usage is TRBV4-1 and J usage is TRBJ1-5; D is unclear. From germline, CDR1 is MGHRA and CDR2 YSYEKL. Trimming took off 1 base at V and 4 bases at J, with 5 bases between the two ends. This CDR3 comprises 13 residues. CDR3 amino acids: CASSQALNQPQHF. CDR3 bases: TGCGCCAGCAGCCAAGCACTGAATCAGCCCCAGCATTTT.

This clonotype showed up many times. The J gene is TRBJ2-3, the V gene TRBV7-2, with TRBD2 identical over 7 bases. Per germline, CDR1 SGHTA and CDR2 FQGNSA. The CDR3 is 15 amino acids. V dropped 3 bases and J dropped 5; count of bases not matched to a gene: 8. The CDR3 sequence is CASSLKGLGRDTQYF. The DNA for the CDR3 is TGTGCCAGCAGCTTGAAAGGACTAGGAAGAGATACGCAGTATTTT.

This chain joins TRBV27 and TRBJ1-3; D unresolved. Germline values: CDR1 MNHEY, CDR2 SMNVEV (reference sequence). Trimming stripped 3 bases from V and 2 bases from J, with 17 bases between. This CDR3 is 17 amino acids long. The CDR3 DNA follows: TGTGCCAGCAGTTTGTCCTCAGGTGCTTTCCCTGGAAACACCATATATTTT. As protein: CASSLSSGAFPGNTIYF.